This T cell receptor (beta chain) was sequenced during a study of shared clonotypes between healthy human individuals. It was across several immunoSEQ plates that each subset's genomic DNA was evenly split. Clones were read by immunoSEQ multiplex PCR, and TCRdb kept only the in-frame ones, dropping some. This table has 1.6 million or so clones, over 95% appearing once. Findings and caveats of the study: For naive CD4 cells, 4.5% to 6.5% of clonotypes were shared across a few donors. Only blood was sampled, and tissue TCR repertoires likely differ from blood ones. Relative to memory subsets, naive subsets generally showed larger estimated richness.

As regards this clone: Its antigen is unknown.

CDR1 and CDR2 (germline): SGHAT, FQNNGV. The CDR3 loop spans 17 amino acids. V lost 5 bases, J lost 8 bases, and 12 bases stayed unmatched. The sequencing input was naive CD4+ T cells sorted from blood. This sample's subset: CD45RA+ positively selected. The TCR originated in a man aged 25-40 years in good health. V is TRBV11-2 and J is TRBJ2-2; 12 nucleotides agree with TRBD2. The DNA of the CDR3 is TGTGCCAGCAGCCCGCGGACTAGCGGGACCGTAAGGGGGGAGCTGTTTTTT. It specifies CASSPRTSGTVRGELFF.